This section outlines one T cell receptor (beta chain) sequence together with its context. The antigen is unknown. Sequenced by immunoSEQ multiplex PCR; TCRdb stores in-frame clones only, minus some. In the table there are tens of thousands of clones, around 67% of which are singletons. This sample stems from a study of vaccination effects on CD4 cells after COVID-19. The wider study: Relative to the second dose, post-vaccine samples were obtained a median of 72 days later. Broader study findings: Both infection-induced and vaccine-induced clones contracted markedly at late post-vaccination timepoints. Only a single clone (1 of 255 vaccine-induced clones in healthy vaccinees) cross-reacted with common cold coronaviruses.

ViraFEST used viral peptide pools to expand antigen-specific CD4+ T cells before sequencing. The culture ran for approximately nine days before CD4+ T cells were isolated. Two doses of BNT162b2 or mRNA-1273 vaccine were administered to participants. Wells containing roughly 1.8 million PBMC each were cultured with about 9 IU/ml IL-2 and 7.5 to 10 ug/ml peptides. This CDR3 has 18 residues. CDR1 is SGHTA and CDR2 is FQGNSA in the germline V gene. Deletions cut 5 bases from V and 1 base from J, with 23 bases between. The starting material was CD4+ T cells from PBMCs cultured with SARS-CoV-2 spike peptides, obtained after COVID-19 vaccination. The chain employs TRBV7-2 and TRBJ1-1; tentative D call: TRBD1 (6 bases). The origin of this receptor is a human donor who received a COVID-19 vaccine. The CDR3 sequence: CASSRTVHRAGPNTEAFF. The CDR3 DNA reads TGTGCCAGCAGCCGCACCGTACACAGGGCTGGGCCGAACACTGAAGCTTTCTTT. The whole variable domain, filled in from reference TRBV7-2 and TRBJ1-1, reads GAGVSQSPSNKVTEKGKDVELRCDPISGHTALYWYRQSLGQGLEFLIYFQGNSAPDKSGLPSDRFSAERTGGSVSTLTIQRTQQEDSAVYLCASSRTVHRAGPNTEAFFGQGTRLTVV.